In this sample, the clone carrying this T cell receptor beta chain is medium-sized. Its antigen is as yet unknown. This entry comes from a study of tumor-infiltrating lymphocytes in primary liver carcinoma. TCR beta cDNA was made from 450 to 500 ng total RNA with a constant-region primer. Researchers made the TCR beta libraries by running three nested multiplex PCR rounds with slightly modified ARM-PCR. TRBV1-TRBV30 forward and Cbeta reverse primers drove the first two approximately 10-cycle rounds. Each CDR3 protein gets one entry after TCRdb re-called the multiplex PCR reads with MiXCR. The profile covers about 32,000 distinct CDR3 sequences, with around 78% appearing a single time and roughly 38% taken by the ten largest. V dropped 3 bases and J dropped 1 base, with 6 bases sitting between them. This CDR3 has 13 residues. Germline V CDR1 and CDR2: LGHNA, YNFKEQ. Study results and limitations: Tumor region pairs outstripped tumor-adjacent and tumor-blood pairs in overlap. Only about 7-25% of top clones occurred in every one of the five tumor regions. A significantly higher top-250-clone fraction was found in tumors than in blood (p = 0.039).

Bulk tissue was left unsorted, and RNA and DNA were co-extracted from approximately 20-30 mg of it. The patients presented with primary liver carcinoma, which was managed through surgical resection. The material sequenced was liver tumor tissue from sampling region 5. Subset defined: tumor region T5, tumor centre. This clonotype was obtained from a man aged 35 to 55 with primary liver carcinoma and hepatitis B virus infection. V and J are TRBV4-2 and TRBJ2-5; no clear D gene. Written as DNA, the CDR3 is TGTGCCAGCAGCCAGAGGATCCAAGAGACCCAGTACTTC. Encoded protein: CASSQRIQETQYF.